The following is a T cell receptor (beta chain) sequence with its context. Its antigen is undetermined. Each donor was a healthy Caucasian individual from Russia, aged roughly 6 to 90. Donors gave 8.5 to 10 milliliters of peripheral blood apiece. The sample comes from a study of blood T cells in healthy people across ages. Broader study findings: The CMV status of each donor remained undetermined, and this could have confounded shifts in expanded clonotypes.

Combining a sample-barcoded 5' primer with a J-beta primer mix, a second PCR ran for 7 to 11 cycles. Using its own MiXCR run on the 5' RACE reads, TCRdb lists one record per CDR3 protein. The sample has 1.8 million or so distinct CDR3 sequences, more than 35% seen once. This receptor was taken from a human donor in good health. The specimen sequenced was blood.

The CDR3 region is CASRGRATYGYTF. Written as DNA, the CDR3 is TGTGCCAGCAGGGGCAGGGCGACCTATGGCTACACCTTC. The chain has TRBV12-3 or TRBV12-4 and TRBJ1-2; D perhaps matches TRBD1 (5 bases). The CDR3 totals 13 residues. Trimming removed 6 bases from V and 4 bases from J, with 12 bases in between.